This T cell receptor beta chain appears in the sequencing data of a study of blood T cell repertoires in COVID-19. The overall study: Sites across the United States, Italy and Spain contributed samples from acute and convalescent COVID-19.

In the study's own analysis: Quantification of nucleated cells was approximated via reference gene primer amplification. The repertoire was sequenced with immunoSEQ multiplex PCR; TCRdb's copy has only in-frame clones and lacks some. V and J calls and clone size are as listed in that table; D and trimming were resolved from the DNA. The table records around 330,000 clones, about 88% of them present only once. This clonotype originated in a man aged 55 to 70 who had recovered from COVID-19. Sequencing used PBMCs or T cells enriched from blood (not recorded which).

The CDR3 DNA reads TGTGCCAGCAGCCCTAGACAGGGGACCTACGAGCAGTACTTC. It yields the protein CASSPRQGTYEQYF. The chain has TRBV4-2 and TRBJ2-7; 8 nucleotides agree with TRBD1. This CDR3 is built from 14 residues. Germline trimming cut 4 bases from V and 2 bases from J; bases unmatched to any gene: 4. Germline CDR1 reads LGHNA; CDR2 reads YNFKEQ.